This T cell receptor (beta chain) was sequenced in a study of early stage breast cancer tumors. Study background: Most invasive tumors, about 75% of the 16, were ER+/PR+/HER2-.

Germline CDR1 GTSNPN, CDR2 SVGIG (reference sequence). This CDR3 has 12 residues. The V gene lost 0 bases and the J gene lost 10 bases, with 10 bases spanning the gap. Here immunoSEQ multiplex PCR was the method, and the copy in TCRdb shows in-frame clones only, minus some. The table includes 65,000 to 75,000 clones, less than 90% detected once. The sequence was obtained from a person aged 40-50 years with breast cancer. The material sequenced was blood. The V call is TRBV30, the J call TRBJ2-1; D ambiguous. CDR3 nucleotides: TGTGCCTGGAGTGTACAAGGGAACGAGCAGTTCTTC. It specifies CAWSVQGNEQFF. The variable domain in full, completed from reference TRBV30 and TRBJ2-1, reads SQTIHQWPATLVQPVGSPLSLECTVEGTSNPNLYWYRQAAGRGLQLLFYSVGIGQISSEVPQNLSASRPQDRQFILSSKKLLLSDSGFYLCAWSVQGNEQFFGPGTRLTVL.